This record covers a single TCR beta chain. This clone was detected once. Which antigen it targets is not known. The input lacks base qualities; no much larger clone sits a single base away. TCR CDR3 regions were amplified from genomic DNA by multiplex PCR using the deep immunoSEQ assay. Extracted genomic DNA from each cell subset was spread evenly across all wells of several immunoSEQ 96-well plates, with each plate serving as a replicate. Each replicate PCR for unsorted PBMC received roughly 300 ng genomic DNA, equal to 25,000 to 30,000 T cell genomes. Ten immunoSEQ deep assay plates were used to sequence the unsorted PBMC genomic DNA. Purified libraries were quantified with a Qubit 3.0 fluorometer, sized on a Bioanalyzer 2100, and re-quantified with the KAPA Library Quantification kit. A separate single-read 150-cycle Illumina NextSeq 550 flow cell was used to sequence each immunoSEQ 96-well plate. Regarding the original processing steps: Because the immunoSEQ output held only junctional sequences and lacked quality scores, the filtering could not match the filtering applied to full-length reads. To assign V/J genes and CDR3, sequences were annotated against IMGT germline references using PyIR, a Python wrapper for IgBLAST v1.9. Any read was removed if the V/J assignment was weak (E-value above 1e-6), the CDR3 was missing, or the read contained stop codons, out-of-frame junctions, or ambiguous translated residues. V3J clonotypes were defined by identical inferred V gene, J gene, and CDR3 amino acid sequence. To compute the percentage overlap between repertoires, the number of shared unique clonotypes was divided by the size of the smaller repertoire. RTK rarefaction, the Chao1 estimator, and Recon v2.1 estimates of unobserved clonotypes were used to assess repertoire richness. Here the immuneACCESS table is served through TCRdb, limited to in-frame sequences with V and J called. Missing clones are a known gap in these copies; in checked studies unresolved V genes cover under half, and the rest lacks a known reason. From that table come the V and J calls and clone size; the DNA was used to work out D and trimming. This sample lists 450,000 to 500,000 clones; 70% to 80% were detected once. Roughly 12% of the sample is held by the ten biggest clonotypes.

These data originate in a study of shared clonotypes between healthy human individuals (dated by TCRdb to 2020 to 2022). Background for the entire study: Three men and two women, aged 18 to 49 years, made up the cohort. To estimate repertoire size and how much clonotypes are shared between individuals, the study performed deep sequencing of blood TCR repertoires from about 5 healthy adults. To increase sequencing depth and limit assay-specific biases, different laboratories used diverse techniques to prepare libraries and sequence TCR repertoires. Leukapheresis yielded between about 0.85 and 9 billion PBMCs per donor.

The donors were healthy, HIV-negative adults with no recently reported acute infections or vaccinations. All donors were Caucasian adults living in Nashville, Tennessee, USA. For unsorted samples, 100 million or so PBMCs were counted, and genomic DNA was extracted using the QIAamp DNA Blood Mini kit. Blood was obtained by leukapheresis, after which PBMCs were separated by Ficoll-Histopaque density gradient centrifugation and cryopreserved in liquid nitrogen vapor phase. From a lookup of the germline V gene, CDR1 and CDR2 are SGDLS and YYNGEE. The CDR3, from cysteine to phenylalanine, totals 17 residues. Only the CDR3 DNA is retained, 51 bases long and in frame from the first base. V and J lose 4 bases and 4 bases, and a span of 18 bases separates them. The investigation overall reported the following: Because the study included only a small number of donors, the genetic and exposure-history diversity represented was limited. Pairwise subsampling indicated that sequencing depth was expected to affect the degree of clonotype sharing among donors. Sampling was limited to blood, and TCR repertoires in tissue likely differ from TCR repertoires in blood.

The chain employs TRBV9 and TRBJ2-6, with TRBD2 tentatively as D gene (5 bases match). Sequenced material: PBMCs. The receptor comes from a woman aged 40 to 49 in good health. Some clones in this sample may be carry-over from other donors' samples. The CDR3 reads as follows: CASSPSAGGSGANVLTF. The DNA sequence reads TGTGCCAGCAGCCCCTCGGCCGGCGGGTCCGGGGCCAACGTCCTGACTTTC.